The clone carrying this T cell receptor (beta chain) occurred a few times. Its matching antigen is unknown. These data are taken from a study of T cell repertoires in cytomegalovirus infection. Each CDR3 protein is one row after TCRdb ran MiXCR on the reads. The sample records some 270,000 distinct CDR3 sequences, 15% to 20% being singletons. Study results and limitations: Clonotypes of TCR beta that were HLA-C-restricted and CMV-specific dominated the ex vivo response.

The receptor comes from a human donor in good health (CMV status not recorded). Some clones in this sample may be carry-over from other donors' samples. Sequenced: CD8+ T cells from PBMCs.

CDR3 sequence reads: CASSLRLAGGAEQFF. CDR3 nucleotide sequence: TGTGCCAGCAGTTTAAGACTAGCGGGGGGTGCTGAGCAGTTCTTC. The chain recombines TRBV27 with TRBJ2-1, with 13 bases lining up with TRBD2. In germline, CDR1 is MNHEY, CDR2 SMNVEV (reference sequence). The CDR3 is 15 amino acids. Trimming took 2 bases from V and 9 from J; bases not matched to a gene: 4.